The source of this TCR beta chain is a study of cytotoxic CD8 clonotypes in ibrutinib-treated CLL. The overall study: Response was recorded as partial in approximately 24 patients and complete in 2; at median roughly 68 months, around 14 remained remitted and approximately twelve had progressed. The response samples were taken once patients had been treated for a median of roughly 12 months, range 6 to 36. Study conclusions and caveats: Collection times varied between progressing and sustained-remission patients. Public clonotypes, found uncommonly, either contracted or stayed stable on treatment.

The CDR3 spans 14 residues. Trimming removed 1 base from V and 5 bases from J, with 6 bases in between. From germline, CDR1 is MNHNS and CDR2 SASEGT. Generated by immunoSEQ multiplex PCR, the TCRdb table keeps only in-frame clones and is missing some. The sample shows approximately 100,000 clones, 45% to 65% of them seen only once. This clone was observed a handful of times. Its antigen remains unknown. The source material was PBMCs, sampled after 24 months of ibrutinib treatment. This chain connects TRBV6-1 to TRBJ1-6; D unclear. This TCR derives from a human donor with chronic lymphocytic leukemia. CDR3 residues: CASSEGTNNSPLHF. In nucleotides, the CDR3 is TGTGCCAGCAGTGAAGGGACTAATAATTCACCCCTCCACTTT.